This T cell receptor (beta chain) was identified in a study of neurological immune-mediated disorders. Many counts were recorded for this clonotype. There are 15 residues in the CDR3. Germline V gene lookup returns CDR1 SEHNR and CDR2 FQNEAQ (reference sequence). Trimming took off 0 bases at V and 2 bases at J, with 9 bases between the two ends. TCRdb independently ran MiXCR on the 5' RACE reads; one entry per CDR3 protein. The profile shows 55,000 or so distinct CDR3 sequences, around 4.2% of them singletons. The rearrangement joins TRBV7-9 to TRBJ2-3; the D is unclear. The sequence was obtained from a man aged 45-65 years with multiple sclerosis. The specimen sequenced was PBMCs. DNA of the CDR3: TGTGCCAGCAGCTTAGCGCAGAGTTTCACAGATACGCAGTATTTT. Protein: CASSLAQSFTDTQYF.